This is a list of T cell receptor beta chains from one sample in a study of blood T cells in healthy people across ages. TCRdb reprocessed the 5' RACE reads with MiXCR, giving one entry per CDR3 protein. In the table there are 1,800,000 or so distinct CDR3 sequences, 30% to 40% of which are singletons. Material for sequencing was blood. The receptors were gathered from a human donor in good health. The CDR3 runs from the conserved cysteine through the conserved F or W. D genes are given only for firm matches. Size is stated for part of the rows, as once, few or many counts, or as a class when the clone is expanded.

D gene: NA
V gene: TRBV3-1
J gene: TRBJ2-4
clone size: NA
CDR3 protein: CASSLGLQLAKNIQYF
CDR3 DNA: TGTGCCAGCAGCCTGGGACTTCAACTAGCCAAAAACATTCAGTACTTC

D gene: TRBD1
V gene: TRBV29-1
J gene: TRBJ2-1
clone size: NA
CDR3 protein: CSVGTGWDEQFF
CDR3 DNA: TGCAGCGTTGGGACAGGGTGGGATGAGCAGTTCTTC

D gene: NA
V gene: TRBV20-1
J gene: TRBJ2-4
clone size: few
CDR3 protein: CSAGKKGGLAKNIQYF
CDR3 DNA: TGCAGTGCTGGAAAAAAAGGGGGACTAGCCAAAAACATTCAGTACTTC

D gene: NA
V gene: TRBV6-4
J gene: TRBJ1-6
clone size: NA
CDR3 protein: CASSEWIWTGYNSPLHF
CDR3 DNA: TGTGCCAGCAGTGAGTGGATATGGACGGGGTATAATTCACCCCTCCACTTT

D gene: NA
V gene: TRBV28
J gene: TRBJ2-5
clone size: few
CDR3 protein: CASSSANHGTQYF
CDR3 DNA: TGTGCCAGCAGCTCCGCCAATCATGGGACCCAGTACTTC

D gene: NA
V gene: TRBV18
J gene: TRBJ1-2
clone size: NA
CDR3 protein: CASSPTREESGYTF
CDR3 DNA: TGTGCCAGCTCACCAACGCGGGAGGAGAGTGGCTACACCTTC

D gene: NA
V gene: TRBV2
J gene: TRBJ1-2
clone size: NA
CDR3 protein: CASSEDRQGNYGYTF
CDR3 DNA: TGTGCCAGCAGTGAGGATCGGCAGGGAAATTATGGCTACACCTTC

D gene: NA
V gene: TRBV10-3
J gene: TRBJ2-5
clone size: few
CDR3 protein: CAISGTGMETQYF
CDR3 DNA: TGTGCCATCAGTGGAACAGGGATGGAGACCCAGTACTTC

D gene: NA
V gene: TRBV20-1
J gene: TRBJ2-5
clone size: few
CDR3 protein: CSARALAGPGETQYF
CDR3 DNA: TGCAGTGCTAGGGCCTTGGCGGGGCCGGGAGAGACCCAGTACTTC

D gene: NA
V gene: TRBV4-1
J gene: TRBJ1-1
clone size: few
CDR3 protein: CASSQVSGREAFF
CDR3 DNA: TGCGCCAGCAGCCAAGTGAGTGGCAGGGAAGCTTTCTTT

D gene: NA
V gene: TRBV12-3/TRBV12-4
J gene: TRBJ2-3
clone size: NA
CDR3 protein: CASSAPGGSADTQYF
CDR3 DNA: TGTGCCAGCAGTGCCCCCGGGGGAAGCGCAGATACGCAGTATTTT

D gene: NA
V gene: TRBV20-1
J gene: TRBJ1-2
clone size: NA
CDR3 protein: CSAHLPGGYTF
CDR3 DNA: TGCAGTGCACATCTTCCGGGCGGCTACACCTTC

D gene: NA
V gene: TRBV6-6
J gene: TRBJ1-6
clone size: few
CDR3 protein: CASSYSEHLMAGLHF
CDR3 DNA: TGTGCCAGCAGTTACTCAGAACATTTGATGGCAGGCCTCCACTTT

D gene: NA
V gene: TRBV20-1
J gene: TRBJ1-1
clone size: NA
CDR3 protein: CSARDTGVTAEAFF
CDR3 DNA: TGCAGTGCTAGAGACACCGGGGTAACGGCTGAAGCTTTCTTT

D gene: NA
V gene: TRBV6-6
J gene: TRBJ2-1
clone size: NA
CDR3 protein: CASSYHQTDNEQFF
CDR3 DNA: TGTGCCAGCAGTTACCATCAGACAGACAATGAGCAGTTCTTC

D gene: TRBD2
V gene: TRBV7-2
J gene: TRBJ2-5
clone size: few
CDR3 protein: CASSLERGRQETQYF
CDR3 DNA: TGTGCCAGCAGCTTAGAGCGGGGGAGACAAGAGACCCAGTACTTC

D gene: TRBD2
V gene: TRBV27
J gene: TRBJ2-1
clone size: NA
CDR3 protein: CASSFVAGVHNEQFF
CDR3 DNA: TGTGCCAGCAGTTTTGTAGCGGGGGTGCACAATGAGCAGTTCTTC

D gene: NA
V gene: TRBV28
J gene: TRBJ2-3
clone size: few
CDR3 protein: CASSKAGSTDTQYF
CDR3 DNA: TGTGCCAGCAGTAAAGCAGGGTCCACAGATACGCAGTATTTT

D gene: NA
V gene: TRBV13
J gene: TRBJ1-2
clone size: NA
CDR3 protein: CASSPRGGVYGYTF
CDR3 DNA: TGTGCCAGCAGCCCCCGGGGCGGCGTCTATGGCTACACCTTC

D gene: NA
V gene: TRBV7-8
J gene: TRBJ2-7
clone size: NA
CDR3 protein: CASSPRGSNAYYEQYF
CDR3 DNA: TGTGCCAGCAGCCCTAGGGGCTCAAACGCTTACTACGAGCAGTACTTC

D gene: NA
V gene: TRBV20-1
J gene: TRBJ1-2
clone size: NA
CDR3 protein: CSARDPQFYGYTF
CDR3 DNA: TGCAGTGCTAGGGATCCACAGTTCTATGGCTACACCTTC

D gene: NA
V gene: TRBV29-1
J gene: TRBJ1-2
clone size: few
CDR3 protein: CSVEDQGGIKGYTF
CDR3 DNA: TGCAGCGTTGAAGATCAAGGAGGTATAAAGGGCTACACCTTC

D gene: TRBD1
V gene: TRBV11-1
J gene: TRBJ2-6
clone size: NA
CDR3 protein: CASTDGTGGTGANVLTF
CDR3 DNA: TGTGCCAGCACCGACGGGACAGGGGGCACTGGGGCCAACGTCCTGACTTTC

D gene: TRBD1
V gene: TRBV7-3
J gene: TRBJ1-1
clone size: few
CDR3 protein: CASSSGQTVSEAFF
CDR3 DNA: TGTGCCAGCAGCTCGGGACAGACCGTAAGTGAAGCTTTCTTT

D gene: TRBD1
V gene: TRBV4-2
J gene: TRBJ2-5
clone size: NA
CDR3 protein: CASSQVATGWNEQYF
CDR3 DNA: TGTGCCAGCAGCCAAGTTGCGACAGGGTGGAATGAGCAGTACTTC

D gene: TRBD1
V gene: TRBV6-5
J gene: TRBJ2-7
clone size: NA
CDR3 protein: CAGSRPVTGGHEQYF
CDR3 DNA: TGTGCCGGCAGCCGGCCCGTGACAGGGGGTCACGAGCAGTACTTC

D gene: TRBD1
V gene: TRBV7-9
J gene: TRBJ1-2
clone size: few
CDR3 protein: CASSQQGNSGYTF
CDR3 DNA: TGTGCCAGCAGCCAACAGGGGAATAGTGGCTACACCTTC

D gene: TRBD1
V gene: TRBV24-1
J gene: TRBJ1-2
clone size: NA
CDR3 protein: CATSDSGGGQANGYTF
CDR3 DNA: TGTGCCACCAGTGATTCCGGAGGGGGACAGGCCAATGGCTACACCTTC

D gene: NA
V gene: TRBV7-2
J gene: TRBJ2-3
clone size: NA
CDR3 protein: CASSLYAASTDTQYF
CDR3 DNA: TGTGCCAGCAGCTTATATGCGGCTAGCACAGATACGCAGTATTTT

D gene: TRBD2
V gene: TRBV20-1
J gene: TRBJ2-3
clone size: NA
CDR3 protein: CSGREVDTDTQYF
CDR3 DNA: TGCAGTGGTCGGGAGGTTGACACAGATACGCAGTATTTT

D gene: TRBD1
V gene: TRBV11-2
J gene: TRBJ2-7
clone size: few
CDR3 protein: CASSPIVGTGTYEQYF
CDR3 DNA: TGTGCCAGCAGCCCAATTGTCGGGACAGGAACCTACGAGCAGTACTTC

D gene: TRBD2
V gene: TRBV5-5
J gene: TRBJ2-3
clone size: NA
CDR3 protein: CASSSPGGTSGGTDTQYF
CDR3 DNA: TGTGCCAGCAGCTCTCCGGGGGGTACTAGCGGGGGAACAGATACGCAGTATTTT

D gene: NA
V gene: TRBV6-2/TRBV6-3
J gene: TRBJ2-7
clone size: few
CDR3 protein: CASSYPIFYEQYF
CDR3 DNA: TGTGCCAGCAGTTACCCGATTTTTTACGAGCAGTACTTC

D gene: TRBD1
V gene: TRBV6-5
J gene: TRBJ1-1
clone size: NA
CDR3 protein: CASSEQGAVGTEAFF
CDR3 DNA: TGTGCCAGCAGTGAACAGGGGGCGGTAGGCACTGAAGCTTTCTTT

D gene: TRBD2
V gene: TRBV19
J gene: TRBJ2-1
clone size: few
CDR3 protein: CASRLGGGYNEQFF
CDR3 DNA: TGTGCCAGTCGGCTGGGGGGGGGGTACAATGAGCAGTTCTTC

D gene: TRBD1
V gene: TRBV6-5
J gene: TRBJ1-4
clone size: NA
CDR3 protein: CASSPQTGGGEKLFF
CDR3 DNA: TGTGCCAGCAGCCCACAAACAGGGGGTGGGGAAAAACTGTTTTTT

D gene: NA
V gene: TRBV20-1
J gene: TRBJ2-5
clone size: NA
CDR3 protein: CSARDKVEEPKETQYF
CDR3 DNA: TGCAGTGCTAGAGATAAGGTAGAAGAACCGAAGGAGACCCAGTACTTC

D gene: NA
V gene: TRBV7-6
J gene: TRBJ2-3
clone size: NA
CDR3 protein: CASSNAAGTDTQYF
CDR3 DNA: TGTGCCAGCAGTAATGCGGCGGGCACAGATACGCAGTATTTT

D gene: NA
V gene: TRBV10-3
J gene: TRBJ2-7
clone size: NA
CDR3 protein: CAISRNRDEQYF
CDR3 DNA: TGTGCCATCAGCCGAAACAGGGACGAGCAGTACTTC

D gene: TRBD2
V gene: TRBV5-1
J gene: TRBJ2-5
clone size: many
CDR3 protein: CASSLGLAAQETQYF
CDR3 DNA: TGCGCCAGCAGCCTCGGACTAGCGGCACAAGAGACCCAGTACTTC

D gene: NA
V gene: TRBV12-3/TRBV12-4
J gene: TRBJ1-4
clone size: NA
CDR3 protein: CASSLTRTDYEKLFF
CDR3 DNA: TGTGCCAGCAGTTTAACAAGGACTGACTATGAAAAACTGTTTTTT

D gene: NA
V gene: TRBV6-5
J gene: TRBJ2-3
clone size: NA
CDR3 protein: CASSYSPDRGTQYF
CDR3 DNA: TGTGCCAGCAGTTACTCACCCGATCGAGGGACGCAGTATTTT

D gene: NA
V gene: TRBV20-1
J gene: TRBJ1-5
clone size: NA
CDR3 protein: CSARGGWGQPQHF
CDR3 DNA: TGCAGTGCTAGAGGGGGATGGGGCCAGCCCCAGCATTTT

D gene: NA
V gene: TRBV9
J gene: TRBJ1-2
clone size: NA
CDR3 protein: CASSVEWNYGYTF
CDR3 DNA: TGTGCCAGCAGCGTAGAATGGAACTATGGCTACACCTTC

D gene: TRBD1
V gene: TRBV29-1
J gene: TRBJ1-2
clone size: few
CDR3 protein: CSVTTGEDYGYTF
CDR3 DNA: TGCAGCGTGACGACAGGGGAGGACTATGGCTACACCTTC

D gene: TRBD1
V gene: TRBV5-6
J gene: TRBJ2-1
clone size: many
CDR3 protein: CASSRATGDLSYNEQFF
CDR3 DNA: TGTGCCAGCAGCCGGGCTACAGGGGACCTCTCCTACAATGAGCAGTTCTTC

D gene: TRBD1
V gene: TRBV12-3/TRBV12-4
J gene: TRBJ1-2
clone size: few
CDR3 protein: CASSSGDSPNYGYTF
CDR3 DNA: TGTGCCAGCAGTTCTGGGGACAGTCCGAACTATGGCTACACCTTC